This T cell receptor beta chain is from a study of beta chain features in type 1 diabetes. This clone was counted between two and nine times. Each of the CD4+ naive, central memory, regulatory and stem cell-like memory populations was sorted via CD45RO/CCR7/CD25/CD127/CD95/CD27. V lost 1 base to trimming and J lost 4 bases; unmatched junction nucleotides: 1. Germline V gene sequence: CDR1 SQVTM, CDR2 ANQGSEA. The CDR3 has 13 residues. The whole isolated RNA underwent reverse transcription, so sequencing captured expressed TCRB transcripts. This table comes from immunoSEQ multiplex PCR, and its TCRdb copy is limited to in-frame clones, with some not included. Seen here are 150,000 to 190,000 clones, approximately 12% observed once, and the top ten hold over 2%.

The receptor comes from a man aged 18 to 35 in good health. The chain couples TRBV29-1 to TRBJ1-1; TRBD1 aligns across 9 bases. The specimen was central memory CD4+ T cells from blood. CDR3 sequence: CSVEADRGTEAFF. The CDR3 nucleotides read TGCAGCGTTGAAGCGGACAGGGGCACTGAAGCTTTCTTT.